The rows below give T cell receptor beta chains drawn from one sample of a study of shared clonotypes between healthy human individuals. Sequenced by immunoSEQ multiplex PCR; TCRdb stores in-frame clones only, minus some. Altogether some 2 million clones are present, roughly 96% being singletons, with the ten largest covering 0.1% to 0.15%. Sequencing was performed on naive CD4+ T cells sorted from blood. These receptors all stem from a man aged 18 to 30 in good health. Both conserved end residues are part of each CDR3. Fields, in order: V gene, clone size, J gene, D gene, CDR3 DNA, CDR3 protein. A D gene is named only where the DNA matches it firmly. Some rows have no size entry. The others give once, few or many, or a class for an expanded clone.

TRBV6-5,NA,TRBJ1-1,NA,TGTGCCAGCAGTCTCCGGATGGGACGGACTGAAGCTTTCTTT,CASSLRMGRTEAFF
TRBV11-2,many,TRBJ2-7,TRBD2,TGTGCCAGCAGCCCGACCGGACTAGCAGAACTCTCCTACGAGCAGTACTTC,CASSPTGLAELSYEQYF
TRBV5-1,NA,TRBJ2-1,NA,TGCGCCAGCAGCTTGGCAATCGGGGTTCCCTACAATGAGCAGTTCTTC,CASSLAIGVPYNEQFF
TRBV19,NA,TRBJ2-3,NA,TGTGCCAGTAGTATCGTGGGGGTCGGAGATACGCAGTATTTT,CASSIVGVGDTQYF
TRBV2,NA,TRBJ2-1,TRBD1,TGTGCCAGCAGTGCGGACAGGGGGTATTACAATGAGCAGTTCTTC,CASSADRGYYNEQFF
TRBV27,NA,TRBJ2-7,TRBD1,TGTGCCAGTCGGGACAGGGGTAAATACGAGCAGTACTTC,CASRDRGKYEQYF
TRBV19,NA,TRBJ1-2,NA,TGTGCCAGTAGTACAGGACCGACGGCCGGCTACACCTTC,CASSTGPTAGYTF
TRBV19,NA,TRBJ2-7,NA,TGTGCCAGTAGTATTGAGGGGATCTCAGGGCGCTACGAGCAGTACTTC,CASSIEGISGRYEQYF
TRBV20-1,NA,TRBJ2-5,NA,TGCAGTGCCAGCACACAAGAGACCCAGTACTTC,CSASTQETQYF
TRBV30,NA,TRBJ1-6,TRBD1,TGTGCCGGCGCTGGCGGGACAGGGGGTCGGCCCCTCCACTTT,CAGAGGTGGRPLHF
TRBV4-1,NA,TRBJ1-5,NA,TGCGCCAGCAGCCAAGATTCTAGGCAGGGCAATCAGCCCCAGCATTTT,CASSQDSRQGNQPQHF
TRBV9,NA,TRBJ1-6,NA,TGTGCCAGCAGCGCTGCAGAGAATTCACCCCTCCACTTT,CASSAAENSPLHF
TRBV2,NA,TRBJ1-1,NA,TGTGCCAGCAGTGAACAGGTGAACACTGAAGCTTTCTTT,CASSEQVNTEAFF
TRBV4-1,NA,TRBJ2-1,TRBD1,TGCGCCAGCAGCCATAAACCGGGACAGGGTAATGAGCAGTTCTTC,CASSHKPGQGNEQFF
TRBV6-1,NA,TRBJ1-2,NA,TGTGCCGCCCAAAGGGAGGGTGGAGGAGGCTACACCTTC,CAAQREGGGGYTF
TRBV6-5,NA,TRBJ2-7,NA,TGTGCCAGCGGGTCGGGGTCCTGGCGCGAGCAGTACTTC,CASGSGSWREQYF
TRBV29-1,NA,TRBJ2-7,NA,TGCAGCTACTCGGGGGGCAAAGTCGAGCAGTACTTC,CSYSGGKVEQYF
TRBV10-3,NA,TRBJ2-1,TRBD2,TGTGCCATCAGTTGGGGACTAGCGGAGACCTACAATGAGCAGTTCTTC,CAISWGLAETYNEQFF
TRBV30,NA,TRBJ2-3,NA,TGTGCCTGTAGGCTGGGGGAAGGCACAGATACGCAGTATTTT,CACRLGEGTDTQYF
TRBV29-1,NA,TRBJ2-1,TRBD2,TGCAGCGTTGGGAGGAGGCTAGCGGGAATTAATGAGCAGTTCTTC,CSVGRRLAGINEQFF
TRBV7-7,NA,TRBJ2-5,TRBD2,TGTGCTAGCAGCCCAGGGACTAGTTGGGCAGGTTCTCTGGAGACCCAGTACTTC,CASSPGTSWAGSLETQYF
TRBV6-1,NA,TRBJ1-1,TRBD1,TGTGCCAGCAGGACGGGACAGGGGAACACTGAAGCTTTCTTT,CASRTGQGNTEAFF
TRBV19,NA,TRBJ1-2,TRBD1,TGTGCCAGTAGTATTTCTCTGGGGACAGGGACTGGCTACACCTTC,CASSISLGTGTGYTF
TRBV9,NA,TRBJ2-7,TRBD1,TGTGCCAGCAGTCTCGGACAGGGCTCCTACGAGCAGTACTTC,CASSLGQGSYEQYF
TRBV6-1,NA,TRBJ2-7,NA,TGTGCCAGCAGTGATAGCCTCGAGCAGTACTTC,CASSDSLEQYF
TRBV2,NA,TRBJ2-2,NA,TGTGCCAGCAGTGAACAAAGAGGGGCATTGAACACCGGGGAGCTGTTTTTT,CASSEQRGALNTGELFF
TRBV19,NA,TRBJ2-3,NA,TGTGCCAGTAGTATTGGACACCGCACAGATACGCAGTATTTT,CASSIGHRTDTQYF
TRBV10-3,NA,TRBJ1-2,NA,TGTGCCATCAGTGGGCGAGGGGCTCGTAACTATGGCTACACCTTC,CAISGRGARNYGYTF
TRBV27,NA,TRBJ1-6,NA,TGTGCCAGCAGTACGTCCGGGATTGATAATTCACCCCTCCACTTT,CASSTSGIDNSPLHF
TRBV25-1,once,TRBJ1-4,NA,TGTGCCAGCAGTCTGACCCCGGACCCAGAACTGTTTTTT,CASSLTPDPELFF
TRBV5-1,NA,TRBJ2-7,NA,TGCGCCAGCAGCTTGGGTATCGAGCAGTACTTC,CASSLGIEQYF
TRBV5-6,NA,TRBJ2-1,TRBD2,TGTGCCAGCAGCTTGGGACTGACTAGCGGTTACAATGAGCAGTTCTTC,CASSLGLTSGYNEQFF
TRBV11-3,NA,TRBJ2-1,TRBD2,TGTGCCAGCAGCTCCCGGACTAGCGGGAACAATGAGCAGTTCTTC,CASSSRTSGNNEQFF
TRBV11-2,NA,TRBJ1-2,TRBD1,TGTGCCAGCAGCTCTCAGGGGGCACTCGGCTACACCTTC,CASSSQGALGYTF
TRBV29-1,NA,TRBJ1-5,NA,TGCAGCGCACGCCCCGAGAGTAACCCCTATAGCAATCAGCCCCAGCATTTT,CSARPESNPYSNQPQHF
TRBV6-6,NA,TRBJ1-2,NA,TGTGCCAGCAGTTACGGGGGGCAGGCTAACTATGGCTACACCTTC,CASSYGGQANYGYTF
TRBV11-1,NA,TRBJ2-5,NA,TGTGCCAGCAGCTTACACGGGCAGGGGTGGCAAGAGACCCAGTACTTC,CASSLHGQGWQETQYF
TRBV5-1,NA,TRBJ2-1,TRBD1,TGCGCCAGCAGCTTGTCGGCATTGACAGGGGGCAATGAGCAGTTCTTC,CASSLSALTGGNEQFF
TRBV7-2,NA,TRBJ2-5,NA,TGTGCCAGCAGCTTAAAGAGGGAGACCCAGTACTTC,CASSLKRETQYF
TRBV28,once,TRBJ1-1,NA,TGTGCCAGCAGTTTAACGGGGGCCACTGAAGCTTTCTTT,CASSLTGATEAFF
TRBV4-3,NA,TRBJ2-7,TRBD2,TGCGCCAGCAGCCAGGGACTAGCGGGTGCCTACGAGCAGTACTTC,CASSQGLAGAYEQYF
TRBV7-7,NA,TRBJ2-1,TRBD2,TGTGCTAGCAGCCCAAGGACTAGCGGGAGGCCGAGCTCCTACAATGAGCAGTTCTTC,CASSPRTSGRPSSYNEQFF
TRBV4-1,NA,TRBJ1-6,NA,TGCGCCAGCAGCCCGAGGGATAATTCACCCCTCCACTTT,CASSPRDNSPLHF